This entry describes one T cell receptor (beta chain). Its cognate antigen is unknown. This record belongs to a study of beta chain features in type 1 diabetes. Broader study findings: Among type 1 diabetes patients, VDJ junctions had fewer insertions and more deletions. Among patients, naive, central memory and Treg TCRB repertoires appeared more similar than among healthy donors.

Every isolated RNA sample was fully reverse transcribed, so sequencing captured expressed TCRB transcripts. Libraries were prepared by immunoSEQ multiplex PCR; TCRdb keeps only in-frame clonotypes and omits some of them. This table holds a few hundred thousand clones, 25% to 30% found once. The origin of this receptor is a man aged 30 to 39 in good health. The sequencing input was central memory CD4+ T cells from blood.

CDR3 residues: CAWSAQGLSEKLFF. The CDR3 coding sequence is TGTGCCTGGAGCGCACAGGGTTTGAGTGAAAAACTGTTTTTT. This chain links TRBV30 with TRBJ1-4; D is possibly TRBD1 (6 bases). There are 14 residues in the CDR3. Germline V lookup: CDR1 GTSNPN, CDR2 SVGIG (reference sequence). V dropped 3 bases and J dropped 7 bases, with 15 bases sitting between them.